This T cell receptor (beta chain) appears in the sequencing data of a study of cytomegalovirus exposure and HLA in healthy donors. General observations from the study: Most TCRs appeared rarely, but some public TCRs recurred in many donors. An analysis done earlier found most TCR beta V segments productive about 90% or about 30% of the time. Researchers counted roughly 150 TCR beta chains as cytomegalovirus-associated. Analysis was carried out at a later point, and it linked a missense DCLRE1C variant to TCR beta V- and J-gene trimming.

Both 60 Vbeta primers and 13 Jbeta primers went into the PCR. Clones were sequenced by immunoSEQ multiplex PCR, and TCRdb holds only the in-frame ones, with some missing. This repertoire shows around 180,000 clones, approximately 78% found once; its top ten account for less than 2.5%. Concerning this clone: What it recognizes is unknown.

V lost 0 bases and J lost 7; bases outside the gene matches: 7. The CDR3 extends over 14 amino acids. CDR1 SGHRS and CDR2 YFSETQ come from the germline V gene. The TCR was taken from a male donor in good health and CMV-seronegative. Sequencing was performed on PBMCs. V and J are TRBV5-1 and TRBJ2-7; 7 bases align to TRBD1. The DNA of the CDR3 is TGCGCCAGCAGCTTGGCTGGACAGGCTGGAGAGCAGTACTTC. Translated: CASSLAGQAGEQYF.